This TCR beta chain was identified in a study of blood T cell repertoires in COVID-19. Method: immunoSEQ multiplex PCR; TCRdb's copy keeps in-frame clones and lacks some. The sample has around 140,000 clones; just under 85% are singletons. Study members were between about 18 and 100 years old and lived in 24 US regions. V was trimmed by 2 bases and J by 0 bases, leaving 11 bases between them. CDR3 length: 16 residues. The germline V gene has CDR1 MDHEN and CDR2 SYDVKM. The TCR sequence derives from a woman aged 45 to 65 with acute COVID-19. Material for sequencing was PBMCs or T cells enriched from blood (not recorded which). The chain employs TRBV28 and TRBJ1-3; no clear D gene. The CDR3 is CASSLGGPNSGNTIYF. Written as DNA, the CDR3 is TGTGCCAGCAGTTTAGGAGGGCCAAACTCTGGAAACACCATATATTTT.